A selection of T cell receptor beta chains follows, all from one sample in a study of T-cell reconstitution after alpha-beta-depleted transplantation in children. In TCRdb, the PCR reads were re-called with MiXCR into one record per CDR3 protein. The table records around 72,000 distinct CDR3 sequences, 4.9% of them present only once. Source: PBMCs, mostly from graft donor cells, taken 180 days after TCRalphabeta/CD19-depleted stem cell transplant. The receptors come from a boy under two years old who had a stem cell transplant for acute myeloid leukemia, so the T cells may come from the graft donor. The CDR3 runs from the conserved cysteine through the conserved F or W. The order of the fields is D gene, clone size, J gene, V gene, CDR3 DNA, CDR3 protein. The D gene is left open where the match is weak. Clone size, where shown, is once, few, many, or a class for clones that have expanded.

D: NA
size: many
J: TRBJ2-7
V: TRBV7-9
DNA: TGTGCCAGCAGCTGGGACAACCCCTACGAGCAGTACTTC
CDR3: CASSWDNPYEQYF

D: NA
size: many
J: TRBJ1-5
V: TRBV5-5
DNA: TGTGCCAGCAGCTTGGCCGGAGATCAGCCCCAGCATTTT
CDR3: CASSLAGDQPQHF

D: NA
size: many
J: TRBJ2-1
V: TRBV30
DNA: TGTGCCTGGAGGCGTCTTAGCTCCTACAATGAGCAGTTCTTC
CDR3: CAWRRLSSYNEQFF

D: TRBD1
size: many
J: TRBJ2-3
V: TRBV7-2
DNA: TGTGCCAGCAGACCACCCCAAGGGACAGGGTGGGATACGCAGTATTTT
CDR3: CASRPPQGTGWDTQYF

D: NA
size: many
J: TRBJ2-7
V: TRBV4-3
DNA: TGCGCCAGCAGCCAAGGTGGGGCCGCTACCTACGAGCAGTACTTC
CDR3: CASSQGGAATYEQYF

D: NA
size: many
J: TRBJ2-3
V: TRBV7-2
DNA: TGTGCCAGCAGCTTAGATTCGTGGATCACAGATACGCAGTATTTT
CDR3: CASSLDSWITDTQYF

D: TRBD2
size: many
J: TRBJ2-5
V: TRBV6-7
DNA: TGTGCCAGCAGTAGAAGGACTAGCGGGGAGACCCAGTACTTC
CDR3: CASSRRTSGETQYF

D: TRBD2
size: many
J: TRBJ2-1
V: TRBV20-1
DNA: TGCAGTGCTCCTCGACCCAGGACTAGCGGGGGCCTGAGGAATGAGCAGTTCTTC
CDR3: CSAPRPRTSGGLRNEQFF

D: NA
size: many
J: TRBJ1-5
V: TRBV7-2
DNA: TGTGCCAGCAGCTTTCGCAGTAGCAATCAGCCCCAGCATTTT
CDR3: CASSFRSSNQPQHF

D: NA
size: many
J: TRBJ2-1
V: TRBV28
DNA: TGTGCCAGCAGTCCGGTGAGGGGGAACAATGAGCAGTTCTTC
CDR3: CASSPVRGNNEQFF

D: NA
size: many
J: TRBJ2-5
V: TRBV12-3/TRBV12-4
DNA: TGTGCCAGCAGTTTTAACAGCAGAGAGACCCAGTACTTC
CDR3: CASSFNSRETQYF

D: NA
size: many
J: TRBJ1-5
V: TRBV10-3
DNA: TGTGCCATCAGCGCCGGCCTCTCTCAGCCCCAGCATTTT
CDR3: CAISAGLSQPQHF

D: NA
size: many
J: TRBJ2-7
V: TRBV10-3
DNA: TGTGCCATCAGTGAGGCGGACAGGCCCGGGGGCGAGCAGTACTTC
CDR3: CAISEADRPGGEQYF

D: NA
size: many
J: TRBJ2-7
V: TRBV5-1
DNA: TGCGCCAGCAGCCAATCGGGGCGGTGGGGATTCTACGAGCAGTACTTC
CDR3: CASSQSGRWGFYEQYF

D: TRBD1
size: many
J: TRBJ1-5
V: TRBV28
DNA: TGTGCCAGCAGTTTACCCGGACAGGGGGGCAATCAGCCCCAGCATTTT
CDR3: CASSLPGQGGNQPQHF

D: NA
size: many
J: TRBJ2-5
V: TRBV9
DNA: TGTGCCAGCAGCGTAGCCCCCGGCTCGGGGCAAGAGACCCAGTACTTC
CDR3: CASSVAPGSGQETQYF

D: TRBD1
size: many
J: TRBJ1-1
V: TRBV3-1
DNA: TGTGCCAGCAGCCTAACAGGGGGCACTGAAGCTTTCTTT
CDR3: CASSLTGGTEAFF

D: TRBD1
size: many
J: TRBJ1-1
V: TRBV7-9
DNA: TGTGCCAGCAGCTACGGGGACAGGGGGAACATGAACACTGAAGCTTTCTTT
CDR3: CASSYGDRGNMNTEAFF

D: TRBD1
size: many
J: TRBJ1-4
V: TRBV2
DNA: TGTGCCAGCAGCATCGCTACCCGGGACAGGGGGCGATTTGGTGAAAAACTGTTTTTT
CDR3: CASSIATRDRGRFGEKLFF

D: NA
size: many
J: TRBJ2-5
V: TRBV7-6
DNA: TGTGCCAGCAGCTTCCTCGTGGTGGGGGAAGAGACCCAGTACTTC
CDR3: CASSFLVVGEETQYF

D: NA
size: many
J: TRBJ1-2
V: TRBV5-1
DNA: TGCGCCAGCAGCTGGACAGCGAACTATGGCTACACCTTC
CDR3: CASSWTANYGYTF

D: TRBD1
size: many
J: TRBJ1-2
V: TRBV2
DNA: TGTGCCAGCAGTGAGTGGGACAGGGATGGCTACACCTTC
CDR3: CASSEWDRDGYTF

D: NA
size: many
J: TRBJ1-5
V: TRBV6-5
DNA: TGTGCCAGCAGTACTCAGGGGTTCAATCAGCCCCAGCATTTT
CDR3: CASSTQGFNQPQHF

D: TRBD1
size: many
J: TRBJ2-7
V: TRBV5-1
DNA: TGCGCCAGCAGCATAGACAGGGGTTCGTACGAGCAGTACTTC
CDR3: CASSIDRGSYEQYF

D: NA
size: few
J: TRBJ2-1
V: TRBV11-3
DNA: TGTGCCAGCAGCCCCTATCGGTCCCTCGATGAGCAGTTCTTC
CDR3: CASSPYRSLDEQFF

D: NA
size: NA
J: TRBJ2-5
V: TRBV20-1
DNA: TGCAGTGCTATAGGCGAGACCCAGTACTTC
CDR3: CSAIGETQYF

D: NA
size: many
J: TRBJ1-1
V: TRBV3-1
DNA: TGTGCCAGCAGCCAAGATCGGATTGGTGAAGCTTTCTTT
CDR3: CASSQDRIGEAFF

D: TRBD2
size: many
J: TRBJ2-7
V: TRBV7-9
DNA: TGTGCCAGCAGCTTAGTCGAGCGGGGGGGCTACGAGCAGTACTTC
CDR3: CASSLVERGGYEQYF

D: TRBD2
size: many
J: TRBJ2-1
V: TRBV2
DNA: TGTGCCAGCAGGGACACTAGCGGGGGGGCCTACAATGAGCAGTTCTTC
CDR3: CASRDTSGGAYNEQFF

D: NA
size: many
J: TRBJ2-5
V: TRBV12-3/TRBV12-4
DNA: TGTGCCAGCAGTGACACCGGGACGGCTTTTGAGACCCAGTACTTC
CDR3: CASSDTGTAFETQYF

D: NA
size: many
J: TRBJ1-5
V: TRBV5-1
DNA: TGCGCCAGCAGCTTGGGAGGGACAACAGATCAGCCCCAGCATTTT
CDR3: CASSLGGTTDQPQHF

D: NA
size: many
J: TRBJ1-1
V: TRBV7-2
DNA: TGTGCCAGCAGCCCTCAAGGCACGGGGTATGAAGCTTTCTTT
CDR3: CASSPQGTGYEAFF

D: TRBD1
size: many
J: TRBJ2-2
V: TRBV7-3
DNA: TGTGCCAGTGGACAGGGGTGGACCGGGGAGCTGTTTTTT
CDR3: CASGQGWTGELFF

D: NA
size: many
J: TRBJ1-3
V: TRBV18
DNA: TGTGCCAGCTCACCGCAATGGGGACTGGGTGGAAACACCATATATTTT
CDR3: CASSPQWGLGGNTIYF

D: NA
size: many
J: TRBJ1-2
V: TRBV19
DNA: TGTGCCAGTAGTATAGGGCACCTCGGGAACTATGGCTACACCTTC
CDR3: CASSIGHLGNYGYTF

D: TRBD1
size: many
J: TRBJ1-6
V: TRBV12-3/TRBV12-4
DNA: TGTGCCAGCACTCTCGACGGGGGACAGAGTAATTCACCCCTCCACTTT
CDR3: CASTLDGGQSNSPLHF

D: NA
size: many
J: TRBJ2-5
V: TRBV2
DNA: TGTGCCAGCACCGTACAAGAGACCCAGTACTTC
CDR3: CASTVQETQYF

D: NA
size: many
J: TRBJ1-2
V: TRBV15
DNA: TGTGCCACCAGCAGATCGCCGACAGTTAACTATGGCTACACCTTC
CDR3: CATSRSPTVNYGYTF

D: NA
size: many
J: TRBJ1-5
V: TRBV30
DNA: TGTGCCTGGAGTGTATTGAATAGCAATCAGCCCCAGCATTTT
CDR3: CAWSVLNSNQPQHF

D: NA
size: NA
J: TRBJ2-1
V: TRBV20-1
DNA: TGCTGTGCTAGAGATACTTTGGTTGTAGGGAACAATGAGCAGTTCTTC
CDR3: CCARDTLVVGNNEQFF

D: NA
size: once
J: TRBJ1-5
V: TRBV11-2
DNA: TGTGCCAGCAGCTTAGATCGGGCAGGGAATCAGCCCCAGCATTTT
CDR3: CASSLDRAGNQPQHF

D: TRBD2
size: many
J: TRBJ2-3
V: TRBV12-3/TRBV12-4
DNA: TGTGCCAGCAGTCTCCATAGCGGGGGCACAGATACGCAGTATTTT
CDR3: CASSLHSGGTDTQYF

D: TRBD1
size: many
J: TRBJ2-3
V: TRBV5-6
DNA: TGTGCCAGCAGCTTGTTGGGACAGGGAATCGCAGATACGCAGTATTTT
CDR3: CASSLLGQGIADTQYF

D: NA
size: many
J: TRBJ1-6
V: TRBV7-2
DNA: TGTGCCAGCAGCTTAACAGACTCCTATAATTCACCCCTCCACTTT
CDR3: CASSLTDSYNSPLHF

D: NA
size: many
J: TRBJ1-1
V: TRBV9
DNA: TGTGCCAGCAGCTCCCCGCAAGGCACAGGCCCTTTCTTT
CDR3: CASSSPQGTGPFF

D: NA
size: many
J: TRBJ1-5
V: TRBV20-1
DNA: TGCAGTGCCACCCAGGCCGGACAGCCCCAGCATTTT
CDR3: CSATQAGQPQHF

D: TRBD2
size: many
J: TRBJ2-1
V: TRBV12-3/TRBV12-4
DNA: TGTGCCAGCAGTTTTCAGCGGGGGGCCGGGGAGCAGTTCTTC
CDR3: CASSFQRGAGEQFF

D: NA
size: many
J: TRBJ2-5
V: TRBV7-3
DNA: TGTGCCAGCAGCCCTACCCGTTGGGAGACCCAGTACTTC
CDR3: CASSPTRWETQYF

D: TRBD1
size: many
J: TRBJ2-7
V: TRBV12-3/TRBV12-4
DNA: TGTGCCAGCAGACCTTCCGTACAGGGGAATGGCGAGCAGTACTTC
CDR3: CASRPSVQGNGEQYF

D: NA
size: many
J: TRBJ2-6
V: TRBV7-2
DNA: TGTGCCAGCAGCTCAATGAGAGGGGCCAACGTCCTGACTTTC
CDR3: CASSSMRGANVLTF

D: NA
size: many
J: TRBJ2-7
V: TRBV9
DNA: TGTGCCAGCAGCGTAGGTCCCGACAGTACCTCCTACGAGCAGTACTTC
CDR3: CASSVGPDSTSYEQYF

D: NA
size: many
J: TRBJ1-1
V: TRBV19
DNA: TGTGCCAGTAGTAGCCCCAAGGTTGGAGCTTTCTTT
CDR3: CASSSPKVGAFF

D: TRBD1
size: many
J: TRBJ2-1
V: TRBV20-1
DNA: TGCAGTGCTGCGACAGGGGCGAGGGATAATGAGCAGTTCTTC
CDR3: CSAATGARDNEQFF

D: TRBD1
size: NA
J: TRBJ1-2
V: TRBV19
DNA: TGTGCCAGTAGTCGTTCCGGGACAGGCAAATGGAACTATGGCTACACCTTC
CDR3: CASSRSGTGKWNYGYTF

D: NA
size: many
J: TRBJ2-1
V: TRBV18
DNA: TGTGCCAGCTCACCAGGTATCTACAATGAGCAGTTCTTC
CDR3: CASSPGIYNEQFF

D: TRBD2
size: many
J: TRBJ2-7
V: TRBV12-3/TRBV12-4
DNA: TGTGCCAGCAGTTTCGGGACTAGCGGGGGCTCCTACGAGCAGTACTTC
CDR3: CASSFGTSGGSYEQYF

D: NA
size: many
J: TRBJ2-7
V: TRBV7-2
DNA: TGTGCCAGCAAGGGGAGCTCCTACGAGCAGTACTTT
CDR3: CASKGSSYEQYF

D: NA
size: many
J: TRBJ1-5
V: TRBV6-2/TRBV6-3
DNA: TGTGCCAGCAGTTCCCGGAGGGCGAGCAATCAGCCCCAGCATTTT
CDR3: CASSSRRASNQPQHF

D: TRBD2
size: many
J: TRBJ2-1
V: TRBV12-3/TRBV12-4
DNA: TGTGCCAGCAGTTTCCCCCGGGGGGGCCGGGGGGTATACAATGAGCAGTTCTTC
CDR3: CASSFPRGGRGVYNEQFF

D: NA
size: many
J: TRBJ1-2
V: TRBV12-3/TRBV12-4
DNA: TGTGCCAGCAGTTTGCGGATCGACTATGGCTACACCTTC
CDR3: CASSLRIDYGYTF